This entry lists 27 T cell receptor beta chains sequenced from one sample in a study of blood T cell repertoires in COVID-19. Data came from immunoSEQ multiplex PCR; TCRdb stores just in-frame clones and leaves some out. Seen here are a few hundred thousand clones, approximately 88% observed once, and the top ten hold more than 8.5%. The sequencing input was peripheral blood. The receptors come from a woman aged 70-85 years with COVID-19, enrolled during active disease.

The chain links TRBV27 to TRBJ1-6, with 8 bases fitting TRBD1. Germline CDR1 and CDR2: MNHEY and SMNVEV (reference sequence). CDR3 size: 12 residues. With V trimmed by 5 bases and J by 10 bases, 1 base remained unmatched. The CDR3 region is CASSDRGSPLHF. The CDR3 coding sequence is TGTGCCAGCAGTGACAGGGGCTCACCCCTCCACTTT.

The chain carries TRBV6-5 and TRBJ1-2, with D possibly being TRBD1 (6 bases). This CDR3 comprises 15 residues. Germline CDR1 and CDR2: MNHEY and SVGAGI. Trimming removed 6 bases at V and 3 bases at J, with 17 bases between. The CDR3 region is CASRTVSTGYYGYTF. The CDR3 region has the DNA TGTGCCAGCAGGACGGTTTCGACAGGATACTATGGCTACACCTTC.

The J gene is TRBJ2-7, the V gene TRBV5-1; D gene ambiguous. The CDR3 sequence is 14 residues long. V was clipped by 3 bases and J by 2 bases, with 12 bases between them. Germline-derived CDR1 and CDR2 are SGHRS and YFSETQ. In DNA form, the CDR3 reads TGCGCCAGCAGCTGGAGTAGCTCCACCTACGAGCAGTACTTC. It translates to CASSWSSSTYEQYF.

V and J are TRBV3-1 (or the pseudogene TRBV3-2) and TRBJ1-6; 9 bases agree with TRBD1. There are 15 residues in the CDR3. J lost 7 bases, V lost 4 bases, and 5 bases had no gene match. CDR1 is LGHDT, CDR2 YNNKEL, per germline (reference sequence). The CDR3 DNA follows: TGTGCCAGCAGCCGCGTAGGGACAGGGAATTCACCCCTCCACTTT. Translating gives CASSRVGTGNSPLHF.

The CDR3 is CASSLLPGQGYGYTF. For the CDR3, the DNA is TGTGCCAGCAGTTTGCTACCGGGACAGGGATATGGCTACACCTTC. The genes are TRBV28 and TRBJ1-2, with 9 bases matching TRBD1. The J segment lost 5 bases and the V segment lost 3 bases, leaving 7 bases of the junction unmatched. Germline-derived CDR1 and CDR2 are MDHEN and SYDVKM. The CDR3 runs 15 residues.

The chain uses TRBV4-2 and TRBJ1-3, with 7 positions matching TRBD1. The CDR3 contains 17 residues. Germline V gives CDR1 LGHNA, CDR2 YNFKEQ. Trimming took 4 bases from V and 0 from J; bases not matched to a gene: 9. The CDR3 reads CASSLTTGPDSGNTIYF. CDR3 DNA: TGTGCCAGCAGCCTTACGACAGGGCCCGACTCTGGAAACACCATATATTTT.

The chain recombines TRBV7-2 with TRBJ2-5; maybe TRBD2 (6 bases). The CDR3 is 15 residues long. Deletions cut 7 bases from V and 5 bases from J, with 20 bases between. Germline V gives CDR1 SGHTA, CDR2 FQGNSA. In DNA form, the CDR3 reads TGTGCCAGCACCCTACTTGTCGGGAGAGGGGAGACCCAGTACTTC. It codes for CASTLLVGRGETQYF.

In DNA form, the CDR3 reads TGTGCCAGCTCACCAATAAGCGGGGGGCAAGAGACCCAGTACTTC. This gives the protein CASSPISGGQETQYF. The V gene is TRBV18, the J gene TRBJ2-5, with 9 bases lining up with TRBD2. CDR3 length: 15 amino acids. The germline gives CDR1 KGHSH, CDR2 LQKENI. Germline trimming cut 2 bases from V and 2 bases from J; bases unmatched to any gene: 3.

The gene calls are TRBV3-1 (or the pseudogene TRBV3-2) and TRBJ2-1; D gene uncertain. The CDR3 sequence is 13 residues long. Trimming left V 2 bases short and J 13 bases short, with 15 bases between. The germline gives CDR1 LGHDT, CDR2 YNNKEL (reference sequence). The CDR3 DNA reads TGTGCCAGCAGCCAATTACCCCCGAGGAGACAGTTCTTC. Amino acid sequence: CASSQLPPRRQFF.

There are many counts of this clone. The chain employs TRBV19 and TRBJ2-5; TRBD2 might be the D (6 bases). This CDR3 region has 13 residues. Germline assignment: CDR1 LNHDA and CDR2 SQIVND (reference sequence). The V and J ends lost 7 bases and 4 bases respectively, with 13 bases between them. This CDR3 reads CASTGRTPETQYF. For the CDR3, the DNA is TGTGCCAGTACGGGGAGGACTCCAGAGACCCAGTACTTC.

The chain links TRBV6-1 to TRBJ2-2; 8 bases agree with TRBD2. V lost 0 bases and J lost 6; bases outside the gene matches: 15. This CDR3 is 19 amino acids long. Germline CDR1 and CDR2: MNHNS and SASEGT. CDR3 in DNA: TGTGCCAGCAGTGAAGCGTTTCTCGGAGCGGGAGCTTCTGCCGGGGAGCTGTTTTTT. Translating it yields CASSEAFLGAGASAGELFF.

The chain combines TRBV12-5 with TRBJ1-4; 7 bases match TRBD1. CDR1 and CDR2 (germline): LGHNT, FRNRAP. The CDR3 is 14 amino acids. Trimming took 6 bases from V and 8 from J; bases not matched to a gene: 9. This CDR3 reads CASGQGGSGEKLFF. The CDR3 nucleotides read TGTGCTAGTGGCCAAGGGGGCTCCGGCGAAAAACTGTTTTTT.

The chain combines TRBV19 with TRBJ1-3; D gene unclear. CDR1 LNHDA and CDR2 SQIVND come from the germline V gene (reference sequence). The CDR3 length is 12 residues. V dropped 4 bases and J dropped 3 bases, with 4 bases sitting between them. CDR3 amino acids: CASSSGGNTIYF. CDR3 nucleotides: TGTGCCAGTAGTAGCGGTGGAAACACCATATATTTT.

V usage is TRBV6-5 and J usage is TRBJ2-1, with 8 bases fitting TRBD2. CDR1 MNHEY and CDR2 SVGAGI come from the germline V gene. The CDR3 has 14 amino acids. Trimming cost V 5 bases and J 7 bases; bases outside gene matches: 7. The CDR3 reads CASSRAGAVNEQFF. For the CDR3, the DNA is TGTGCCAGCAGTAGAGCGGGAGCGGTAAATGAGCAGTTCTTC.

The chain is built from TRBV6-4 and TRBJ2-1, with D possibly TRBD1 on 5 matching bases. The CDR3 length is 16 residues. Per germline, CDR1 MRHNA and CDR2 SNTAGT. Deletions cut 6 bases from V and 4 bases from J, with 19 bases between. CDR3 protein: CASSPVVVTGYNEQFF. CDR3 DNA: TGTGCCAGCAGCCCAGTGGTCGTAACAGGTTACAATGAGCAGTTCTTC.

The chain joins TRBV12-3 or TRBV12-4 to TRBJ1-2; D gene ambiguous. V lost 3 bases and J 4 bases, leaving 9 bases between the germline ends. The CDR3 is 13 residues long. The CDR3 bases are TGTGCCAGCAGTTTCGCAGGCACCTATGGCTACACCTTC. Translating it yields CASSFAGTYGYTF.

This CDR3 reads CASKMARANTGELFF. The CDR3 coding sequence is TGTGCCAGCAAAATGGCCAGGGCGAACACCGGGGAGCTGTTTTTT. J is TRBJ2-2 and V is TRBV6-5; a weak D match, TRBD1 (5 bases). Deletions cut 7 bases from V and 0 bases from J, with 12 bases between. Germline V gene lookup returns CDR1 MNHEY and CDR2 SVGAGI. The CDR3 sequence is 15 residues long.

The rearrangement links TRBV6-4 to TRBJ1-1; D is unresolved. Germline V gene lookup returns CDR1 MRHNA and CDR2 SNTAGT. V gave up 2 bases and J gave up 4 bases, with 17 bases separating them. The length of the CDR3 is 16 residues. CDR3 residues: CASSDPRWRRSTEAFF. DNA of the CDR3: TGTGCCAGCAGTGACCCCCGGTGGAGGAGAAGCACTGAAGCTTTCTTT.

The chain carries TRBV7-3 and TRBJ2-5; D possibly corresponds to TRBD1 (6 bases). With 2 bases removed from V and 1 base from J, the gap between germline ends came to 11 bases. CDR1 is SGHTA, CDR2 FQGTGA, per germline. The CDR3 is 15 amino acids. The CDR3 DNA sequence: TGTGCCAGCAGCTTACAAGGGACACCCCAAGAGACCCAGTACTTC. Protein: CASSLQGTPQETQYF.

The CDR3 is CATGQVYEQYF. CDR3 coding DNA: TGTGCAACCGGTCAGGTCTATGAGCAGTACTTC. The rearrangement links TRBV11-2 to TRBJ2-7; D unclear. In germline, CDR1 is SGHAT, CDR2 FQNNGV. The CDR3 extends over 11 amino acids.

The chain employs TRBV30 and TRBJ2-7, with D perhaps TRBD1 (5 bases). From germline, CDR1 is GTSNPN and CDR2 SVGIG (reference sequence). V was cut by 6 bases and J by 1 base, with 13 bases left in between. This CDR3 region has 13 residues. The CDR3 reads CACRQPNSYEQYF. Here the CDR3 DNA reads TGTGCCTGCCGACAGCCTAATTCCTACGAGCAGTACTTC.

The chain links TRBV5-1 to TRBJ2-7; 8 bases align to TRBD1. This CDR3 comprises 15 residues. V was clipped by 4 bases and J by 0 bases; unmatched bases: 6. Per germline, CDR1 SGHRS and CDR2 YFSETQ. This CDR3 is CASSQQGAGSYEQYF. In DNA, the CDR3 is TGCGCCAGCAGCCAGCAGGGGGCGGGCTCCTACGAGCAGTACTTC.

J is TRBJ2-1 and V is TRBV5-1; the match to TRBD1 covers 11 bases. In germline, CDR1 is SGHRS, CDR2 YFSETQ. This CDR3 has 15 residues. The trim removed 2 bases at V and 8 bases at J, leaving 6 bases unmatched. In DNA, the CDR3 is TGCGCCAGCAGCTTCGGGACAGGGGGGTGGGATGAGCAGTTCTTC. Residues: CASSFGTGGWDEQFF.

The chain uses TRBV11-2 and TRBJ1-2; TRBD1 might be the D (6 bases). This CDR3 is built from 16 residues. Trimming removed 5 bases at V and 0 bases at J, with 16 bases between. Looked up from germline, CDR1 is SGHAT and CDR2 is FQNNGV. CDR3 coding DNA: TGTGCCAGCAGCCAGGGGCGGGGGGGACCTAACTATGGCTACACCTTC. Protein sequence: CASSQGRGGPNYGYTF. Full variable domain (remainder filled in from reference TRBV11-2 and TRBJ1-2): EAGVAQSPRYKIIEKRQSVAFWCNPISGHATLYWYQQILGQGPKLLIQFQNNGVVDDSQLPKDRFSAERLKGVDSTLKIQPAKLEDSAVYLCASSQGRGGPNYGYTFGSGTRLTVV.

As regards this clone: The same CDR3 arises from other DNA sequences in this sample as well. The chain has TRBV30 and TRBJ2-7, with 7 bases matching TRBD1. Germline CDR1 and CDR2: GTSNPN and SVGIG (reference sequence). The CDR3 is 11 amino acids. V gave up 3 bases and J gave up 7 bases; unmatched junction bases: 3. This CDR3 is CAWSRQGEQYF. In nucleotides, the CDR3 is TGTGCCTGGAGCAGACAGGGAGAGCAGTACTTC.

This chain joins TRBV2 and TRBJ1-4; possibly TRBD1 for D (5 bases). Germline lookup yields CDR1 SNHLY and CDR2 FYNNEI. V was cut by 1 base and J by 4 bases, with 10 bases left in between. The CDR3 sequence is 15 residues long. The CDR3 nucleotides read TGTGCCAGCAGTGAAGGGGGCACGGTTAATGAAAAACTGTTTTTT. Translation: CASSEGGTVNEKLFF. Variable domain in full (rest from reference TRBV2 and TRBJ1-4): EPEVTQTPSHQVTQMGQEVILRCVPISNHLYFYWYRQILGQKVEFLVSFYNNEISEKSEIFDDQFSVERPDGSNFTLKIRSTKLEDSAMYFCASSEGGTVNEKLFFGSGTQLSVL.

The J gene is TRBJ1-6, the V gene TRBV7-8; tentatively, D is TRBD1 (6 bases). V dropped 1 base and J dropped 6 bases, with 10 bases sitting between them. This CDR3 region has 15 residues. Germline loops: CDR1 SGHVS, CDR2 FQNEAQ. DNA of the CDR3: TGTGCCAGCAGCTTAGATAGGGGGGGTAATTCACCCCTCCACTTT. This encodes CASSLDRGGNSPLHF. Drawing the rest from reference TRBV7-8 and TRBJ1-6, the complete variable domain is GAGVSQSPRYKVAKRGQDVALRCDPISGHVSLFWYQQALGQGPEFLTYFQNEAQLDKSGLPSDRFFAERPEGSVSTLKIQRTQQEDSAVYLCASSLDRGGNSPLHFGNGTRLTVT.